Described below is a single T cell receptor beta chain sequence and its context. This CDR3 is built from 15 residues. The V end lost 4 bases, the J end lost 4 bases, and 12 bases lay between the germline ends. The germline gives CDR1 SGHDT, CDR2 YYEEEE. These data come from a study of blood T cell repertoires in COVID-19. Study overall: Sample material is recorded as cDNA or gDNA derived from T cells, B-cell-depleted T cells, or PBMCs.

Authors' processing steps: Quantification of nucleated cells was approximated via reference gene primer amplification. Profiled with immunoSEQ multiplex PCR; TCRdb holds only in-frame clones, not every one. V and J calls and clone size come straight from that table; D and trimming were deduced from the DNA. The sample has some 120,000 clones, around four fifths seen once. Sequencing input: peripheral blood. The clonotype was recovered from a man aged 25 to 40 with acute or convalescent COVID-19. The chain employs TRBV5-6 and TRBJ1-6, with a weak D call TRBD1 (6 bases). Here the CDR3 reads CASSPPGTYNSPLHF. The CDR3 DNA reads as TGTGCCAGCAGCCCTCCCGGGACATATAATTCACCCCTCCACTTT.